The entry below describes one T cell receptor (beta chain). These data are taken from a study of blood T cell repertoires in COVID-19. Assay used: immunoSEQ multiplex PCR; TCRdb lists only in-frame clones, some missing. Of some 270,000 clones in the sample, 88% were seen once. CDR3 length: 15 amino acids. Trimming left V 0 bases short and J 9 bases short, with 13 bases between. Germline CDR1 and CDR2: SGHKS and YYEKEE (reference sequence). V is TRBV5-5 and J is TRBJ1-6; no firm D call. This clonotype originated in a woman between 40 and 50 years old who had been exposed to COVID-19. Sequencing was performed on PBMCs or T cells enriched from blood (not recorded which). CDR3 DNA: TGTGCCAGCAGCTTGGTCACACCTCGCTCTTCACCCCTCCACTTT. Translating gives CASSLVTPRSSPLHF.